A single sample gave rise to the 20 T cell receptor beta chains below, sequenced in a study of sequential checkpoint blockade in melanoma. Treatment in this sample: randomized to nivolumab then ipilimumab (arm A) or the reverse (arm B). Here immunoSEQ multiplex PCR was the method, and the copy in TCRdb shows in-frame clones only, minus some. In the table there are about 12,000 clones, 60% to 80% of which are singletons. Sequencing used CD8+ T cells sorted from blood (inferred from file names), obtained from a patient given nivolumab and ipilimumab in sequence. These receptors were obtained from a human donor with melanoma.

The DNA for the CDR3 is TGTGCCAGCAGCGTAGGGGGGGGCACCGGGGAGCTGTTTTTT. Protein: CASSVGGGTGELFF. J is TRBJ2-2 and V is TRBV9; 7 bases match TRBD2. Germline assignment: CDR1 SGDLS and CDR2 YYNGEE. This CDR3 spans 14 amino acids. The junction had 0 bases not matched to a gene; V was cut back by 0 bases and J by 4 bases.

This chain links TRBV29-1 with TRBJ1-2, with TRBD1 as a possible D gene (5 bases). This CDR3 is built from 14 residues. The V and J ends lost 6 bases and 0 bases respectively, with 14 bases between them. In germline, CDR1 is SQVTM, CDR2 ANQGSEA. This chain's CDR3 is CSVVLGLSNYGYTF. The CDR3 DNA is TGCAGCGTAGTATTGGGACTATCTAACTATGGCTACACCTTC.

This rearrangement joins TRBV29-1 to TRBJ2-1; 9 bases match TRBD2. Trimming took 7 bases from V and 4 from J; bases not matched to a gene: 8. The length of the CDR3 is 14 residues. Germline CDR1 SQVTM, CDR2 ANQGSEA. The CDR3 region is CSGTPSGAYNEQFF. DNA of the CDR3: TGCAGCGGTACGCCTAGCGGGGCGTACAATGAGCAGTTCTTC.

The V and J genes are TRBV7-9 and TRBJ2-2; 10 nucleotides match TRBD2. CDR1 is SEHNR, CDR2 FQNEAQ, per germline (reference sequence). Trimming removed 4 bases from V and 3 bases from J; junction bases left unmatched: 11. The CDR3 is made up of 18 amino acids. The CDR3 nucleotides are TGTGCCAGCAGCTCCCCCGGGGTTCTAGCGGGAGACACCGGGGAGCTGTTTTTT. Translated: CASSSPGVLAGDTGELFF.

This clone has a handful of counts. The chain uses TRBV19 and TRBJ1-1; D gene ambiguous. Trimming shortened V by 6 bases and J by 1 base, and 9 bases separated the two germline ends. This CDR3 comprises 13 residues. Germline CDR1 LNHDA, CDR2 SQIVND (reference sequence). The DNA of the CDR3 is TGTGCCAGTAGATGGGAGCCGAACACTGAAGCTTTCTTT. Translation: CASRWEPNTEAFF.

The V gene is TRBV5-1, the J gene TRBJ2-3; 8 positions match TRBD1. V gave up 4 bases and J gave up 5 bases; unmatched junction bases: 15. Germline lookup yields CDR1 SGHRS and CDR2 YFSETQ. The length of the CDR3 is 17 residues. The CDR3 DNA reads TGCGCCAGCAGCCCGAGGCAGCAGGGAGGACAGGGAGATACGCAGTATTTT. Translation: CASSPRQQGGQGDTQYF. Using reference TRBV5-1 and TRBJ2-3 for the parts outside the CDR3, the full variable domain is KAGVTQTPRYLIKTRGQQVTLSCSPISGHRSVSWYQQTPGQGLQFLFEYFSETQRNKGNFPGRFSGRQFSNSRSEMNVSTLELGDSALYLCASSPRQQGGQGDTQYFGPGTRLTVL.

This clone was seen only a few times. Other DNA variants within this sample encode the same CDR3. J is TRBJ2-5 and V is TRBV15; maybe TRBD1 (6 bases). The germline V gene encodes CDR1 LNHNV and CDR2 YYDKDF (reference sequence). The ends were cut back, 2 bases at V and 2 bases at J, with 12 bases in the middle. CDR3 length: 15 amino acids. In DNA, the CDR3 is TGTGCCACCAGCAGAACACAGGGTTTTCAAGAGACCCAGTACTTC. It is translated as CATSRTQGFQETQYF.

This chain links TRBV9 with TRBJ2-1; 8 bases map to TRBD2. The CDR3 sequence is 12 residues long. Losses at the gene ends were 4 bases for V and 6 bases for J; bases not matched to a gene: 0. From germline, CDR1 is SGDLS and CDR2 YYNGEE. The CDR3 DNA sequence: TGTGCCAGCAGCCGGGAGGGCAATGAGCAGTTCTTC. Protein: CASSREGNEQFF.

This clone was seen a handful of times. This chain joins TRBV7-9 and TRBJ2-7; a weak D match, TRBD2 (6 bases). The germline V and J ends were trimmed by 3 bases and 6 bases, with 12 bases remaining between them. Per germline, CDR1 SEHNR and CDR2 FQNEAQ (reference sequence). This CDR3 is built from 13 residues. CDR3 bases: TGTGCCAGCAGCTTCATCGGGACTCCCGAGCAGTACTTC. Its translation: CASSFIGTPEQYF.

The rearrangement links TRBV28 to TRBJ2-2, with D perhaps TRBD1 (5 bases). The V end lost 5 bases, the J end lost 6 bases, and 22 bases lay between the germline ends. The CDR3 totals 17 residues. Germline assignment: CDR1 MDHEN and CDR2 SYDVKM. For the CDR3, the DNA is TGTGCCAGCAGTCCGAGTGGGGCAGGGATAGTTCCCGGGGAGCTGTTTTTT. This codes for CASSPSGAGIVPGELFF.

CDR3 amino acids: CASSESAGEGHYGYTF. The DNA of the CDR3 is TGTGCCAGCAGTGAAAGTGCGGGGGAAGGACACTATGGCTACACCTTC. This sequence joins TRBV6-1 and TRBJ1-2; D possibly corresponds to TRBD1 (5 bases). V dropped 2 bases and J dropped 3 bases, with 16 bases sitting between them. CDR3 size: 16 residues. Looked up from germline, CDR1 is MNHNS and CDR2 is SASEGT.

The V and J genes are TRBV19 and TRBJ1-2; TRBD1 matches 9 bases. Germline V lookup: CDR1 LNHDA, CDR2 SQIVND (reference sequence). With 6 bases clipped from V and 6 bases from J, the junction kept 8 bases outside the gene matches. The CDR3 extends over 14 amino acids. The chain's CDR3 is CASSSTGTGHGYTF. CDR3 bases: TGTGCCAGTAGCTCCACCGGGACAGGGCATGGCTACACCTTC. The whole variable domain, filled in from reference TRBV19 and TRBJ1-2, reads DGGITQSPKYLFRKEGQNVTLSCEQNLNHDAMYWYRQDPGQGLRLIYYSQIVNDFQKGDIAEGYSVSREKKESFPLTVTSAQKNPTAFYLCASSSTGTGHGYTFGSGTRLTVV.

The chain carries TRBV4-1 and TRBJ1-5; weak D call: TRBD1 (5 bases). Germline values: CDR1 MGHRA, CDR2 YSYEKL. V shed 2 bases and J shed 5 bases, with 13 bases lying between them. The CDR3 sequence is 15 residues long. CDR3 sequence: CASSQIHRSYQPQHF. The DNA for the CDR3 is TGCGCCAGCAGCCAAATCCACAGGAGCTATCAGCCCCAGCATTTT.

V is TRBV5-4 and J is TRBJ2-2; 8 bases fit TRBD2. Germline CDR1 reads SGHNT; CDR2 reads YYREEE (reference sequence). Trimming removed 3 bases from V and 6 bases from J; junction bases left unmatched: 7. CDR3 size: 15 residues. This chain's CDR3 is CASSWKRERAGELFF. As DNA, the CDR3 is TGTGCCAGCAGCTGGAAGCGGGAGAGGGCCGGGGAGCTGTTTTTT.

The V gene is TRBV7-9, the J gene TRBJ1-2, with TRBD1 as a possible D gene (6 bases). In germline, CDR1 is SEHNR, CDR2 FQNEAQ (reference sequence). Trimming stripped 5 bases from V and 0 bases from J, with 22 bases between. The CDR3 contains 18 residues. The CDR3 reads CASSTLTQGGEANYGYTF. The CDR3 DNA sequence: TGTGCCAGCAGCACATTGACGCAAGGGGGTGAAGCTAACTATGGCTACACCTTC.

The chain uses TRBV4-2 and TRBJ1-2; TRBD1 matches at 7 bases. From germline, CDR1 is LGHNA and CDR2 YNFKEQ. The CDR3 spans 15 residues. V trimming: 0 bases; J trimming: 2 bases; junction bases outside the gene matches: 3. DNA for the CDR3: TGTGCCAGCAGCCAAGAGGTGACAGGGAACTATGGCTACACCTTC. Protein sequence: CASSQEVTGNYGYTF.

The chain uses TRBV9 and TRBJ2-5, with TRBD1 identical over 9 bases. With the DNA end fitting TRBJ2-7 better, the J assignment may be wrong. Germline lookup yields CDR1 SGDLS and CDR2 YYNGEE. The CDR3 totals 15 residues. The CDR3 here is CASSSRPGQGYEQYF. In DNA form, the CDR3 reads TGTGCCAGCAGCTCCCGACCGGGACAGGGTTACGAGCAGTACTTC.

The rearrangement joins TRBV13 to TRBJ1-1, with 10 bases matching TRBD1. This CDR3 spans 16 amino acids. V dropped 5 bases and J dropped 4; count of bases not matched to a gene: 10. Germline V CDR1 and CDR2: PRHDT, FYEKMQ (reference sequence). The CDR3 protein is CASSRAPGQGFTEAFF. Written as DNA, the CDR3 is TGTGCCAGCAGCCGCGCCCCGGGACAGGGGTTCACTGAAGCTTTCTTT.

The rearrangement uses TRBV27 and TRBJ2-1; 14 nucleotides line up with TRBD2. CDR3 length: 14 residues. Germline trimming cut 8 bases from V and 9 bases from J; bases unmatched to any gene: 6. Germline V CDR1 and CDR2: MNHEY, SMNVEV (reference sequence). CDR3 DNA sequence: TGTGCCAGCCGACTAGCGGGAGGGCCGAGTGAGCAGTTCTTC. It translates to CASRLAGGPSEQFF.

CDR3: CASSKTQGGTEAFF. The CDR3 DNA is TGTGCCAGTAGTAAGACGCAGGGAGGCACTGAAGCTTTCTTT. The V gene is TRBV19, the J gene TRBJ1-1; D is possibly TRBD1 (5 bases). In germline, CDR1 is LNHDA, CDR2 SQIVND (reference sequence). Deletions cut 4 bases from V and 4 bases from J, with 13 bases between. The CDR3 length is 14 residues.